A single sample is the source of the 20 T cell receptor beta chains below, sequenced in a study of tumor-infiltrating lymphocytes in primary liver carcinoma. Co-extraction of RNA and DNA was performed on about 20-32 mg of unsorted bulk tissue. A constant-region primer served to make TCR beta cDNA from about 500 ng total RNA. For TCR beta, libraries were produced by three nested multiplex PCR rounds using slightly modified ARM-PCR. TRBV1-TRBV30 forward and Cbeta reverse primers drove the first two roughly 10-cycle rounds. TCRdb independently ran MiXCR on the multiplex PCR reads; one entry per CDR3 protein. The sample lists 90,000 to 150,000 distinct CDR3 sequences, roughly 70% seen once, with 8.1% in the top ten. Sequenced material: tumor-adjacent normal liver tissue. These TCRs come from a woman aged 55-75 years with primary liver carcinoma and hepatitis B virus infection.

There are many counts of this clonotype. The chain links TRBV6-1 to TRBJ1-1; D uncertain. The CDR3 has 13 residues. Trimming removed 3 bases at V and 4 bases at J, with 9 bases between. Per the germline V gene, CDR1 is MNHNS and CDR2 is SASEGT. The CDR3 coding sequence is TGTGCCAGCAGTGAGAACCTGGGCACTGAAGCTTTCTTT. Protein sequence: CASSENLGTEAFF.

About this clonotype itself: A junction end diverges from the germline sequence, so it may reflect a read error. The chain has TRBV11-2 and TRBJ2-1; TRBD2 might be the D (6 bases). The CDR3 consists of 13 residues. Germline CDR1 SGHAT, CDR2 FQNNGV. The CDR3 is CANSWTNGGEQFF. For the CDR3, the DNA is TGTGCCAACAGCTGGACTAACGGTGGGGAGCAGTTCTTC.

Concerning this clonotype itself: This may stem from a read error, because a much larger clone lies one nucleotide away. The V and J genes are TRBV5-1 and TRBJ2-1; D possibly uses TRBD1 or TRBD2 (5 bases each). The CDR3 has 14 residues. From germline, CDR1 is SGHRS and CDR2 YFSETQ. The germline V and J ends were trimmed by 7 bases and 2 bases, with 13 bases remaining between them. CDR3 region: CASRRDLAYNEQFF. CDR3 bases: TGCGCCAGCCGCCGGGACCTGGCCTACAATGAGCAGTTCTTC.

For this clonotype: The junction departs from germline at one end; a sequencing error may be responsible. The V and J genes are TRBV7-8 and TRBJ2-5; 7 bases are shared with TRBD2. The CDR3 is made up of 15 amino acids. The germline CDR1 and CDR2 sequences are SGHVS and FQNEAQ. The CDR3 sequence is CASSLGSSGQDTQYF. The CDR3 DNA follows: TGTGCCAGCAGCTTAGGGTCTAGCGGCCAAGATACCCAGTACTTC.

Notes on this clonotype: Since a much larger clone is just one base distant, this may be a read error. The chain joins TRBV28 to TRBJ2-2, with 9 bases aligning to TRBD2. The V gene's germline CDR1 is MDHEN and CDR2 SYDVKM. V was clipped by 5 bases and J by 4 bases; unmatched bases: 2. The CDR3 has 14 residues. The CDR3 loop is CASSLAGCTGELFF. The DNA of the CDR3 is TGTGCCAGCAGTCTAGCGGGGTGCACCGGGGAGCTGTTTTTT.

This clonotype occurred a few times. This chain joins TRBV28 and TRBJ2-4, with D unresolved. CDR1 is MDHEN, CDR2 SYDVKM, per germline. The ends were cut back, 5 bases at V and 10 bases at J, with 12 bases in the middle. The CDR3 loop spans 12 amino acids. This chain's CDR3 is CASSTGWQIQYF. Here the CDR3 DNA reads TGTGCCAGCAGTACGGGCTGGCAGATTCAGTACTTC.

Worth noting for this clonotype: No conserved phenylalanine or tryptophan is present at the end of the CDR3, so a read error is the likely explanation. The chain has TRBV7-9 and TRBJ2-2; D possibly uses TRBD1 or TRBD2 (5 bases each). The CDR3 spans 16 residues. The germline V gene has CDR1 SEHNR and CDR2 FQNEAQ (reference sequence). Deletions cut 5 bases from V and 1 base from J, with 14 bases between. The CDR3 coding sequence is TGTGCCAGCAGCCGCCGGGTTGGGGGGAACACCGGGGAGCTGTTTTTG. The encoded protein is CASSRRVGGNTGELFL.

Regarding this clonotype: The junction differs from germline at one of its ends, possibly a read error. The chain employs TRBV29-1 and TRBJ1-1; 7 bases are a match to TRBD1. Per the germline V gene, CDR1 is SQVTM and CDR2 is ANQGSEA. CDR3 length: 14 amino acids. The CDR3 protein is CRVGLQGPNTGAFF. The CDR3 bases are TGCAGAGTAGGGCTACAGGGGCCGAACACTGGAGCTTTCTTT.

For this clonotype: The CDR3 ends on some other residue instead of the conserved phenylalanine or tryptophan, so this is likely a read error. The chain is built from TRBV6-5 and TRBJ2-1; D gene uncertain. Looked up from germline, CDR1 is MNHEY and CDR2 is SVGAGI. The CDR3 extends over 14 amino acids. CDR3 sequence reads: CASSYSSLGNEQFS. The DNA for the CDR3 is TGTGCCAGTAGTTACTCGAGTCTGGGTAATGAGCAGTTCTCC.

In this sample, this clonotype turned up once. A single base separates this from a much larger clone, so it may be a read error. DNA for the CDR3: TGTGCCAGCAGCTTGGAGAGTAAAGCAGATACGCAGTATTTT. Protein product: CASSLESKADTQYF. The chain uses TRBV7-8 and TRBJ2-3; D uncertain. This CDR3 comprises 14 residues. V was pared by 3 bases and J by 4 bases, with 11 bases between. CDR1 is SGHVS, CDR2 FQNEAQ, per germline.

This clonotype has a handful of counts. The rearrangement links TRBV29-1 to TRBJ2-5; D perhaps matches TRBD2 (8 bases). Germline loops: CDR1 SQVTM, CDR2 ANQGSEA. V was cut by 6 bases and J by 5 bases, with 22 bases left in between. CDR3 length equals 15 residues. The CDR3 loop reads CSVREGGGGRETQYF. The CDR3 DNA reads TGCAGCGTCCGAGAAGGGGGCGGGGGGCGTGAGACCCAGTACTTC. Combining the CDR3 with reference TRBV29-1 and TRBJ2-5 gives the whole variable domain SAVISQKPSRDICQRGTSLTIQCQVDSQVTMMFWYRQQPGQSLTLIATANQGSEATYESGFVIDKFPISRPNLTFSTLTVSNMSPEDSSIYLCSVREGGGGRETQYFGPGTRLLVL.

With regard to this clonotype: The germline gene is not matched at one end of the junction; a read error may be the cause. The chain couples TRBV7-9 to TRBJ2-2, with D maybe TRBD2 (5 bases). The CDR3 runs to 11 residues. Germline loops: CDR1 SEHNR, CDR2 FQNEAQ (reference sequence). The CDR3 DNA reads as TGTGCCAGCAGCTTGTCCGGGGAACCGTTTTTC. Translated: CASSLSGEPFF.

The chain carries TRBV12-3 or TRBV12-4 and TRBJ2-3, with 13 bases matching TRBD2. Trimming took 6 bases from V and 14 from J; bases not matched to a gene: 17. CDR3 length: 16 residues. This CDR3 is CASSRLAGGLSDTWYF. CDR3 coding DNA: TGTGCCAGCAGCCGACTAGCGGGAGGATTGTCAGATACGTGGTATTTT.

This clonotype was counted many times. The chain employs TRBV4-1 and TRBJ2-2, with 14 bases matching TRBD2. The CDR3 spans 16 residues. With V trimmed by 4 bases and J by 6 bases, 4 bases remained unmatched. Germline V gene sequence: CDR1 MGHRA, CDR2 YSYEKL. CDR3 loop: CASSLGTSGSSGELFF. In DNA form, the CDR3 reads TGCGCCAGCAGCCTCGGGACTAGCGGGAGCTCCGGGGAGCTGTTTTTT.

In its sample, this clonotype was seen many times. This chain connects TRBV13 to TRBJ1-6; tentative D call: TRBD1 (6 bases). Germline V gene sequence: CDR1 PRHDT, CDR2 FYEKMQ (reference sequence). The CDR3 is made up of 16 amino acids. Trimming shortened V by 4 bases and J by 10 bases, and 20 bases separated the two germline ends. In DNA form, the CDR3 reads TGTGCCAGCAGCTCGACCGGGGGGCTTCGGGGGTCACCCCTCCACTTT. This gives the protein CASSSTGGLRGSPLHF.

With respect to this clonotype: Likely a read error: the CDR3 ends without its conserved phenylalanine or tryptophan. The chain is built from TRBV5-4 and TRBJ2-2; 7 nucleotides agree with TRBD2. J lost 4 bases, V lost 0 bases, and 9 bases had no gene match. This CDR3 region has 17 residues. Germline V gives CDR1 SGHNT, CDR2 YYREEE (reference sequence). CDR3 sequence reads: CASSLAPSGLGTGELFL. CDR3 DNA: TGTGCCAGCAGCTTGGCGCCTAGCGGACTCGGCACCGGGGAGCTGTTTCTT.

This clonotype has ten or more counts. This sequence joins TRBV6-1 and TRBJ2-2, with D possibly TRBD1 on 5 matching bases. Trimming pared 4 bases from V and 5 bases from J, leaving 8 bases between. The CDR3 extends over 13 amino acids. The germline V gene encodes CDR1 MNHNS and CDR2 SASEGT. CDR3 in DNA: TGTGCCAGCAGTGTTAGGGGAACCGGGGAGCTGTTTTTT. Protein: CASSVRGTGELFF.

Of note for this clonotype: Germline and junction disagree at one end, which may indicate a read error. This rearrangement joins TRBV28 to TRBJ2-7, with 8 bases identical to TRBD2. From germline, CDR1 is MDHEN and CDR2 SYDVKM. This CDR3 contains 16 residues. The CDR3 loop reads CASSAGGAGGIYEPYF. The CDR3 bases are TGTGCCAGCAGTGCTGGGGGGGCGGGGGGTATATACGAGCCGTACTTC. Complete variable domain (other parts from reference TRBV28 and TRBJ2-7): DVKVTQSSRYLVKRTGEKVFLECVQDMDHENMFWYRQDPGLGLRLIYFSYDVKMKEKGDIPEGYSVSREKKERFSLILESASTNQTSMYLCASSAGGAGGIYEPYFGPGTRLTVT.

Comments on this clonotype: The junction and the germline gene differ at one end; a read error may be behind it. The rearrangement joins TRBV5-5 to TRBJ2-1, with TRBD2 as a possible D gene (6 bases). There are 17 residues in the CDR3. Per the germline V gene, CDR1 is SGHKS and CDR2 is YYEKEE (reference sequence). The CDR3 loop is CAGSLAQSFGSRDEQFF. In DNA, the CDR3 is TGTGCCGGCAGCTTGGCCCAGTCTTTCGGGAGTAGGGATGAGCAGTTCTTC.

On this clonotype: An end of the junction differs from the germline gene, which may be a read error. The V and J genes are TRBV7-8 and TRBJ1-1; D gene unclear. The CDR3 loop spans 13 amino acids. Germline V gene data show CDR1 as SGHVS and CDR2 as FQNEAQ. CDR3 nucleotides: TGTGCCAGCAGCTTAGAGAAACGGACTGAAGCTATCTTT. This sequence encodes CASSLEKRTEAIF.